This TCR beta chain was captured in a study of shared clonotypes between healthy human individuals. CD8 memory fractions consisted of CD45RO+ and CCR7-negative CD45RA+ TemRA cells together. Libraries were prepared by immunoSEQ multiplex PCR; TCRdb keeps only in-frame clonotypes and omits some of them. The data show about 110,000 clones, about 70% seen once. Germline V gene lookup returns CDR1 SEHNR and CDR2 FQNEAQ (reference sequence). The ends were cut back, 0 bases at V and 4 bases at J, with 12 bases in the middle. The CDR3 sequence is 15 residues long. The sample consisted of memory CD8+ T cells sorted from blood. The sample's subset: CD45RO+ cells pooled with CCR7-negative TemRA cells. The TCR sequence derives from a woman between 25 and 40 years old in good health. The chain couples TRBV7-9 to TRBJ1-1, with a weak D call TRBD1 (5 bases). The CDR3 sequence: CASSLALTGVTEAFF. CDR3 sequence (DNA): TGTGCCAGCAGCTTAGCACTTACAGGTGTCACTGAAGCTTTCTTT.